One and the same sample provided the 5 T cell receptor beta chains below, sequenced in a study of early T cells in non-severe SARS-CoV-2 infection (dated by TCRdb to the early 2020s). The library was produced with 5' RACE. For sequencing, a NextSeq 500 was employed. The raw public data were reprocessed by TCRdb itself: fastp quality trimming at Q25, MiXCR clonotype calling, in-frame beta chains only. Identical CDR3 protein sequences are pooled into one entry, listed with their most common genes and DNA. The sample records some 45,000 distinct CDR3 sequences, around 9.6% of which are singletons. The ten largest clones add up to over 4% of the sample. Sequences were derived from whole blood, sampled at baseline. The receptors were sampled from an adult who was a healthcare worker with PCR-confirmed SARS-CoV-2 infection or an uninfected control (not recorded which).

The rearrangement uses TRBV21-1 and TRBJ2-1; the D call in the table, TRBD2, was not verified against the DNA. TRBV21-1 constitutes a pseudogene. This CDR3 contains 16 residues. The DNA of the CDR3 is TGTGCCAGCAGCTCGGGACTTCCTACGAAAGGCAATGAGCAGTTCTTC. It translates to CASSSGLPTKGNEQFF.

CDR3 sequence (DNA): TGTGCCAGCAGGGCAGGAGCGGGAGAAGAAGAGACCCAGTACTTC. It is translated as CASRAGAGEEETQYF. The J gene is TRBJ2-5, the V gene TRBV11-2; 8 bases match TRBD2. Unmatched junction bases numbered 9, after V lost 6 bases and J lost 3 bases. Germline-derived CDR1 and CDR2 are SGHAT and FQNNGV. CDR3 size: 15 residues. The full variable domain, with the rest looked up from reference TRBV11-2 and TRBJ2-5, is EAGVAQSPRYKIIEKRQSVAFWCNPISGHATLYWYQQILGQGPKLLIQFQNNGVVDDSQLPKDRFSAERLKGVDSTLKIQPAKLEDSAVYLCASRAGAGEEETQYFGPGTRLLVL.

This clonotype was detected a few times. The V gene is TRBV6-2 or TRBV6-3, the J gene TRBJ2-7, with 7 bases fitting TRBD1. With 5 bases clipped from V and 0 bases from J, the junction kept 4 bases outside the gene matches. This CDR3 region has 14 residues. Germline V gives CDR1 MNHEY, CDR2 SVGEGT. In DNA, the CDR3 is TGTGCCAGCAGTACCAGGACAGGCTCCTACGAGCAGTACTTC. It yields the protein CASSTRTGSYEQYF.

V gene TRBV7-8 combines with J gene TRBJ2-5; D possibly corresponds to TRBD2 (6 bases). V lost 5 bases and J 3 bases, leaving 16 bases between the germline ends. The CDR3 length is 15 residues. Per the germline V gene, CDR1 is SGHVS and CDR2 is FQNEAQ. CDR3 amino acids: CASSPLNRREETQYF. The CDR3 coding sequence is TGTGCCAGCAGCCCCCTAAACAGGAGGGAAGAGACCCAGTACTTC.

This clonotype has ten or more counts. This CDR3 is CASSLRDTAYNEQFF. DNA of the CDR3: TGTGCCAGCAGTTTGCGAGACACCGCTTACAATGAGCAGTTCTTC. The chain employs TRBV28 and TRBJ2-1; no definite D call. Germline lookup yields CDR1 MDHEN and CDR2 SYDVKM. The CDR3 sequence is 15 residues long. Trimming cost V 3 bases and J 4 bases, with 13 bases left between them.